The T cell receptor beta chain under discussion was sequenced for a study of T cells in Graves' hyperthyroidism and ophthalmopathy. Across the whole study: At initial diagnosis, before any treatment had begun, peripheral blood was obtained. Study-wide results and caveats: From stable hyperthyroidism, ophthalmopathy was separated by a 13 V-J model. Model output signaled ophthalmopathy a median about 6.3 months ahead of onset.

TCR beta CDR3 sequences were amplified from RNA transcripts. Researchers ran a first-round RT-PCR on the TCR CDR3 using the HTBI primer set. TCRdb fed the multiplex PCR reads into MiXCR, producing one record per CDR3 protein. The data hold hundreds of thousands of distinct CDR3 sequences, with 11% to 15% observed a single time. As to this clonotype: The target antigen is unknown.

A sample of blood taken at first hyperthyroidism diagnosis preceded any ophthalmopathy symptoms. Trimming took 8 bases from V and 5 from J; bases not matched to a gene: 16. Looked up from germline, CDR1 is LGHDT and CDR2 is YNNKEL (reference sequence). This CDR3 comprises 16 residues. This chain links TRBV3-1 with TRBJ2-5; 8 bases map to TRBD1. This sequence originates from a woman between 25 and 40 years old with Graves' hyperthyroidism that later progressed to Graves' ophthalmopathy. Source material: blood. CDR3 loop: CASALSYGTGYETQYF. CDR3 in DNA: TGTGCCAGCGCTCTCAGTTATGGGACAGGTTACGAGACCCAGTACTTC.